A selection of T cell receptor beta chains follows, all from one sample in a study of T cells in Graves' hyperthyroidism and ophthalmopathy. MiXCR was run by TCRdb on the multiplex PCR reads, yielding one entry per CDR3 protein. The table includes some 620,000 distinct CDR3 sequences, 15% to 20% detected once. Sequencing was performed on blood. These receptor sequences come from a woman aged 25 to 39 with Graves' hyperthyroidism. The CDR3 runs from the conserved cysteine through the conserved F or W. D genes are given only for firm matches. Expanded clones are given a class, and other clones once, few, many or no size at all.

V: TRBV6-1
J: TRBJ2-1
D: TRBD1
size: few
CDR3: CASETGGARNSYDEQFF
DNA: TGTGCCAGCGAAACAGGGGGCGCACGTAACTCCTACGATGAGCAGTTCTTC

V: TRBV10-3
J: TRBJ2-7
D: NA
size: NA
CDR3: CAISDLAKVYEQYF
DNA: TGTGCCATCAGTGACCTTGCAAAGGTGTACGAGCAGTACTTC

V: TRBV4-1
J: TRBJ2-3
D: NA
size: many
CDR3: CASSQTSTDTQYF
DNA: TGTGCCAGCAGCCAAACTAGCACAGATACGCAGTATTTT

V: TRBV14
J: TRBJ2-1
D: TRBD2
size: NA
CDR3: CASSLGTSGSSNEQFF
DNA: TGTGCCAGCAGCCTGGGGACTAGCGGGAGTTCGAATGAGCAGTTCTTC

V: TRBV20-1
J: TRBJ2-1
D: TRBD2
size: many
CDR3: CSARELAGEINEQFF
DNA: TGCAGTGCTAGAGAACTAGCGGGAGAGATCAATGAGCAGTTCTTC

V: TRBV6-2/TRBV6-3
J: TRBJ1-1
D: TRBD1
size: many
CDR3: CASRLDRGGTEAFF
DNA: TGTGCCAGCAGACTCGACAGGGGAGGCACTGAAGCTTTCTTT

V: TRBV19
J: TRBJ2-5
D: TRBD2
size: NA
CDR3: CASSFAGGRSEVETQYF
DNA: TGTGCCAGTAGTTTCGCGGGAGGGCGGTCGGAAGTTGAGACCCAGTACTTC

V: TRBV28
J: TRBJ1-3
D: NA
size: few
CDR3: CASSLPPTGNTIYF
DNA: TGTGCCAGCAGTTTGCCCCCAACGGGAAACACCATATATTTT

V: TRBV20-1
J: TRBJ2-7
D: NA
size: many
CDR3: CSAPPSFSYEQYF
DNA: TGCAGTGCCCCCCCCTCCTTTTCGTACGAGCAGTACTTC

V: TRBV18
J: TRBJ1-2
D: NA
size: NA
CDR3: CASSPSDTRGYTF
DNA: TGTGCCAGCTCACCATCGGACACTCGGGGCTACACCTTC

V: TRBV5-1
J: TRBJ2-3
D: NA
size: NA
CDR3: CASSWHSGADTQYF
DNA: TGCGCCAGCAGCTGGCACTCAGGGGCAGATACGCAGTATTTT

V: TRBV20-1
J: TRBJ2-5
D: TRBD1
size: NA
CDR3: CSAIRDRGSETQYF
DNA: TGCAGTGCCATCCGGGACAGGGGTTCCGAGACCCAGTACTTC

V: TRBV5-8
J: TRBJ2-3
D: NA
size: NA
CDR3: CASSLATSSSIRDTQYF
DNA: TGTGCCAGCAGCTTGGCCACTAGCTCCTCTATTAGGGATACGCAGTATTTT

V: TRBV7-2
J: TRBJ2-1
D: NA
size: many
CDR3: CASSLIGRGMGNEQFF
DNA: TGTGCCAGCAGCTTGATCGGACGGGGAATGGGCAATGAGCAGTTCTTC

V: TRBV9
J: TRBJ2-2
D: NA
size: many
CDR3: CASRDYRNTGELFF
DNA: TGTGCCAGCAGGGACTACCGAAACACCGGGGAGCTGTTTTTT

V: TRBV20-1
J: TRBJ1-1
D: NA
size: many
CDR3: CSARVERGRGTEAFF
DNA: TGCAGTGCTAGAGTTGAGCGAGGGAGGGGAACTGAAGCTTTCTTT

V: TRBV5-1
J: TRBJ2-1
D: NA
size: few
CDR3: CASSLGAGCNEQFF
DNA: TGCGCCAGCAGCTTGGGGGCAGGCTGCAATGAGCAGTTCTTC

V: TRBV20-1
J: TRBJ2-3
D: NA
size: NA
CDR3: CSARVFRGGGYTDTQYF
DNA: TGCAGTGCTAGAGTCTTCAGGGGGGGAGGATACACAGATACGCAGTATTTT

V: TRBV18
J: TRBJ2-5
D: TRBD2
size: many
CDR3: CASSPAPGRGETQYF
DNA: TGTGCCAGCTCACCGGCCCCCGGGAGGGGTGAGACCCAGTACTTC

V: TRBV6-1
J: TRBJ2-7
D: TRBD2
size: many
CDR3: CASSDRGRSSYEQYF
DNA: TGTGCCAGCAGTGATCGCGGGAGGAGCTCCTACGAGCAGTACTTC

V: TRBV6-4
J: TRBJ2-3
D: NA
size: NA
CDR3: CASSDSIVASGNDTDTKYF
DNA: NA

V: TRBV4-1
J: TRBJ2-3
D: TRBD2
size: NA
CDR3: CASRWGLAGGGDAQYF
DNA: TGCGCCAGCAGATGGGGACTAGCGGGAGGTGGAGATGCGCAGTATTTT

V: TRBV19
J: TRBJ2-1
D: NA
size: NA
CDR3: CASSMAGPVSYNEQFF
DNA: TGTGCCAGTAGTATGGCGGGCCCCGTCTCCTACAATGAGCAGTTCTTC

V: TRBV6-6
J: TRBJ1-5
D: TRBD1
size: NA
CDR3: CASSYLFEGQGDNQPQHF
DNA: TGTGCCAGCAGTTACCTCTTTGAGGGACAGGGGGACAATCAGCCCCAGCATTTT

V: TRBV7-2
J: TRBJ1-1
D: TRBD1
size: many
CDR3: CASSPDRVQAFF
DNA: TGTGCCAGCAGCCCCGACAGGGTTCAAGCTTTCTTT

V: TRBV6-2/TRBV6-3
J: TRBJ2-2
D: TRBD2
size: NA
CDR3: CASSYTSGRSGELFF
DNA: TGTGCCAGCAGTTACACTAGCGGGAGAAGCGGGGAGCTGTTTTTT

V: TRBV28
J: TRBJ2-7
D: TRBD2
size: many
CDR3: CASSLSASGGSYEQYF
DNA: TGTGCCAGCAGTTTATCCGCTAGCGGGGGCTCCTACGAGCAGTACTTC

V: TRBV9
J: TRBJ1-3
D: NA
size: NA
CDR3: CASSVGGTDVSGNTIYF
DNA: TGTGCCAGCAGCGTGGGGGGGACGGACGTCTCTGGAAACACCATATATTTT

V: TRBV7-2
J: TRBJ1-3
D: NA
size: many
CDR3: CASSPRLNTIYF
DNA: TGTGCCAGCAGCCCCCGTTTGAACACCATATATTTT

V: TRBV4-3
J: TRBJ2-3
D: NA
size: NA
CDR3: CASSQRGASSTDTQYF
DNA: TGCGCCAGCAGCCAACGGGGAGCTTCTAGCACAGATACGCAGTATTTT

V: TRBV28
J: TRBJ2-1
D: TRBD1
size: few
CDR3: CASSSDRVLGNEQFF
DNA: TGTGCCAGCAGTTCCGACAGGGTCCTGGGAAATGAGCAGTTCTTC

V: TRBV4-1
J: TRBJ1-5
D: TRBD1
size: NA
CDR3: CASSQALRLSWTGRSLDQPQHF
DNA: TGCGCCAGCAGCCAAGCGCTCCGGTTAAGTTGGACAGGGCGAAGCCTGGATCAGCCCCAGCATTTT

V: TRBV6-2/TRBV6-3
J: TRBJ1-3
D: TRBD1
size: NA
CDR3: CASSYNRGLGNTIYF
DNA: TGTGCCAGCAGTTACAACAGGGGGCTTGGAAACACCATATATTTT

V: TRBV18
J: TRBJ2-7
D: NA
size: many
CDR3: CASSPIDTSDEQYF
DNA: TGTGCCAGCTCACCTATCGACACTTCGGACGAGCAGTACTTC

V: TRBV12-3/TRBV12-4
J: TRBJ2-7
D: NA
size: many
CDR3: CASSRPQVAGGYEQYF
DNA: TGTGCCAGCAGTCGACCACAGGTCGCCGGGGGCTACGAGCAGTACTTC

V: TRBV20-1
J: TRBJ2-3
D: NA
size: few
CDR3: CSARNVGAATDTQYF
DNA: TGCAGTGCTAGAAATGTTGGGGCTGCCACAGATACGCAGTATTTT

V: TRBV7-2
J: TRBJ2-5
D: NA
size: many
CDR3: CASSFLRGPETQYF
DNA: TGTGCCAGCAGCTTTCTCCGGGGGCCGGAGACCCAGTACTTC

V: TRBV5-5
J: TRBJ2-2
D: TRBD2
size: many
CDR3: CASSLTSTSGRGGELFF
DNA: TGTGCCAGCAGCTTGACCTCAACTAGCGGGAGAGGCGGGGAGCTGTTTTTT

V: TRBV18
J: TRBJ1-6
D: TRBD1
size: few
CDR3: CASSPRGQLGSPLHF
DNA: TGTGCCAGCTCACCTCGGGGACAGCTTGGTTCACCCCTCCACTTT

V: TRBV7-9
J: TRBJ2-1
D: NA
size: NA
CDR3: CASGGTAEEFF
DNA: TGTGCCAGCGGGGGGACAGCGGAAGAGTTCTTC